This T cell receptor beta chain originates from a study of shared clonotypes between healthy human individuals. About the research overall: Samples came from two female and a few male donors aged 18 to 49.

The V end was cut by 1 base, the J end by 6 bases, with 6 bases between. Germline values: CDR1 SGHAT, CDR2 FQNNGV. The CDR3 has 12 amino acids. Assay: immunoSEQ multiplex PCR; the TCRdb copy retains only in-frame clones and omits some. The table records around 1.4 million clones, approximately 98.5% of them present only once. The genes are TRBV11-2 and TRBJ2-5; D unresolved. This TCR came from a man aged 30-40 years in good health. The material sequenced was naive CD4+ T cells sorted from blood. As for subset: CD45RA+ positively selected. CDR3 residues: CASSLVGKTQYF. CDR3 coding DNA: TGTGCCAGCAGCTTAGTAGGGAAGACCCAGTACTTC.